This is a list of T cell receptor beta chains from one sample in a study of blood T cell repertoires in COVID-19. Generated by immunoSEQ multiplex PCR, the TCRdb table keeps only in-frame clones and is missing some. The sample has about 250,000 clones, roughly 86% seen once. Sequencing used peripheral blood. The receptors were sampled from an older woman who had recovered from COVID-19. CDR3s include the opening cysteine and the closing phenylalanine or tryptophan. D genes are given only for firm matches. Part of the rows lack a size; the others show once, few, many or a class for expanded clones.

clone size: NA; V gene: TRBV5-1; D gene: NA; J gene: TRBJ2-5; CDR3 length: 13; CDR3 DNA: TGCGCCAGCAGCTTGGGGGCCCAAGAGACCCAGTACTTC; CDR3 protein: CASSLGAQETQYF
clone size: NA; V gene: TRBV27; D gene: NA; J gene: TRBJ2-3; CDR3 length: 13; CDR3 DNA: TGTGCCAGCAGTTTACTTGGGAGTGGTACGCAGTATTTT; CDR3 protein: CASSLLGSGTQYF
clone size: NA; V gene: TRBV28; D gene: TRBD1; J gene: TRBJ1-4; CDR3 length: 13; CDR3 DNA: TGTGCCATCCATGGGACAGGGGAAGAAAAACTGTTTTTT; CDR3 protein: CAIHGTGEEKLFF
clone size: NA; V gene: TRBV4-2; D gene: NA; J gene: TRBJ2-7; CDR3 length: 15; CDR3 DNA: TGTGCCAGCAGCCAAGATTGGGCAGGGTCCTACGAGCAGTACTTC; CDR3 protein: CASSQDWAGSYEQYF
clone size: NA; V gene: TRBV12-3/TRBV12-4; D gene: NA; J gene: TRBJ1-4; CDR3 length: 13; CDR3 DNA: TGTGCCAGCAGACTGAACTTCGATGGAAAACTGTTTTTT; CDR3 protein: CASRLNFDGKLFF
clone size: NA; V gene: TRBV5-6; D gene: NA; J gene: TRBJ1-6; CDR3 length: 13; CDR3 DNA: TGTGCCAGCAGCGGGGGGAGGAATTCACCCCTCCACTTT; CDR3 protein: CASSGGRNSPLHF
clone size: NA; V gene: TRBV7-6; D gene: TRBD2; J gene: TRBJ2-1; CDR3 length: 16; CDR3 DNA: TGTGCCAGCAGCACCCTCAGCGGGGTTACCTACAATGAGCAGTTCTTC; CDR3 protein: CASSTLSGVTYNEQFF
clone size: once; V gene: TRBV28; D gene: NA; J gene: TRBJ2-7; CDR3 length: 14; CDR3 DNA: TGTGCCAGCAGTGTTATACAGGGACAATACGAGCAGTACTTC; CDR3 protein: CASSVIQGQYEQYF
clone size: NA; V gene: TRBV5-4; D gene: NA; J gene: TRBJ2-7; CDR3 length: 16; CDR3 DNA: TGTGCCAGCAGCGATCCAACCGGGACAACTAACTACGAGCAGTACTTC; CDR3 protein: CASSDPTGTTNYEQYF
clone size: once; V gene: TRBV24-1; D gene: NA; J gene: TRBJ2-6; CDR3 length: 16; CDR3 DNA: TGTGCCACCAGTGATTTCGGGATCTCTGGGGCCAACGTCCTGACTTTC; CDR3 protein: CATSDFGISGANVLTF
clone size: NA; V gene: TRBV9; D gene: TRBD1; J gene: TRBJ1-1; CDR3 length: 13; CDR3 DNA: TGTGCCAGCAGCGTGGGGACAGGGGATAGGGCTTTCTTT; CDR3 protein: CASSVGTGDRAFF
clone size: NA; V gene: TRBV19; D gene: NA; J gene: TRBJ2-7; CDR3 length: 13; CDR3 DNA: TGTGCCAGTAGTATACAATCGACGGGCGAGCAGTACTTC; CDR3 protein: CASSIQSTGEQYF
clone size: many; V gene: TRBV28; D gene: TRBD1; J gene: TRBJ1-2; CDR3 length: 15; CDR3 DNA: TGTGCCAGCAGTGTAATACAGGGGGGAAACTATGGCTACACCTTC; CDR3 protein: CASSVIQGGNYGYTF
clone size: few; V gene: TRBV4-2; D gene: NA; J gene: TRBJ1-6; CDR3 length: 16; CDR3 DNA: TGTGCCAGCAGCCCACAAACGACAGGATATAATTCACCCCTCCACTTT; CDR3 protein: CASSPQTTGYNSPLHF
clone size: NA; V gene: TRBV5-6; D gene: TRBD2; J gene: TRBJ2-5; CDR3 length: 14; CDR3 DNA: TGTGCCAGCAACCAGCGGGAGTTCCAAGAGACCCAGTACTTC; CDR3 protein: CASNQREFQETQYF
clone size: NA; V gene: TRBV5-5; D gene: TRBD2; J gene: TRBJ2-1; CDR3 length: 15; CDR3 DNA: TGTGCCAGCAGTTTGGGACTAGCGGGGATCAATGAGCAGTTCTTC; CDR3 protein: CASSLGLAGINEQFF
clone size: NA; V gene: TRBV7-2; D gene: TRBD1; J gene: TRBJ1-2; CDR3 length: 14; CDR3 DNA: TGTGCCAGCAGCAGACAGGGGGCCAACTATGGCTACACCTTC; CDR3 protein: CASSRQGANYGYTF
clone size: NA; V gene: TRBV7-2; D gene: NA; J gene: TRBJ2-2; CDR3 length: 14; CDR3 DNA: TGTGCCAGCAGCCAAGAGACCGGGACCGGGGAGCTGTTTTTT; CDR3 protein: CASSQETGTGELFF
clone size: NA; V gene: TRBV7-2; D gene: NA; J gene: TRBJ2-3; CDR3 length: 18; CDR3 DNA: TGTGCCAGCAGCTTAAGAGGGCGGACTACTTTCCTTCCAGATACGCAGTATTTT; CDR3 protein: CASSLRGRTTFLPDTQYF
clone size: once; V gene: TRBV7-2; D gene: NA; J gene: TRBJ2-7; CDR3 length: 13; CDR3 DNA: TGTGCCAGCAGCTTAGGTCGCGCCTACGAGCAGTACTTC; CDR3 protein: CASSLGRAYEQYF
clone size: NA; V gene: TRBV7-6; D gene: TRBD1; J gene: TRBJ1-2; CDR3 length: 15; CDR3 DNA: TGTGCCAGCAGCTCCTGGACAGGGGGCGGCTATGGCTACACCTTC; CDR3 protein: CASSSWTGGGYGYTF
clone size: once; V gene: TRBV29-1; D gene: NA; J gene: TRBJ1-1; CDR3 length: 14; CDR3 DNA: TGCAGCGTTGAACGGACATTAGGGAACACTGAAGCTTTCTTT; CDR3 protein: CSVERTLGNTEAFF
clone size: NA; V gene: TRBV7-3; D gene: NA; J gene: TRBJ2-5; CDR3 length: 15; CDR3 DNA: TGTGCCAGCAGCCCTACTAGCAATAGGGGAGAGACCCAGTACTTC; CDR3 protein: CASSPTSNRGETQYF
clone size: NA; V gene: TRBV7-9; D gene: TRBD2; J gene: TRBJ2-2; CDR3 length: 16; CDR3 DNA: TGTGCCAGCAGCTCCCAGCGGGGGGGAGTCACCGGGGAGCTGTTTTTT; CDR3 protein: CASSSQRGGVTGELFF
clone size: NA; V gene: TRBV5-1; D gene: NA; J gene: TRBJ1-1; CDR3 length: 14; CDR3 DNA: TGCGCCAGCAGTTCGGGGACATTTAACACTGAAGCTTTCTTT; CDR3 protein: CASSSGTFNTEAFF